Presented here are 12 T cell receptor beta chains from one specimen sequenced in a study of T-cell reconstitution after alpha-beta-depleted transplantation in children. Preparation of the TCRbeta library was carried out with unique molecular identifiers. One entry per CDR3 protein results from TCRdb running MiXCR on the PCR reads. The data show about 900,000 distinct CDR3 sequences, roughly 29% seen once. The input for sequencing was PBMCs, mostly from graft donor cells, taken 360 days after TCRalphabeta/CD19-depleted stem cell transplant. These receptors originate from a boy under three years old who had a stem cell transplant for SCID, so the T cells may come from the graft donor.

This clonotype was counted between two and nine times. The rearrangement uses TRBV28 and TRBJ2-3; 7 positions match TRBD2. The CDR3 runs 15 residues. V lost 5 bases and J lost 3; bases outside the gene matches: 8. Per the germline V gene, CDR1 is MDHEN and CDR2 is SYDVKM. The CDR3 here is CASSASGAGTDTQYF. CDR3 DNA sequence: TGTGCCAGCAGTGCCAGCGGGGCTGGGACAGATACGCAGTATTTT.

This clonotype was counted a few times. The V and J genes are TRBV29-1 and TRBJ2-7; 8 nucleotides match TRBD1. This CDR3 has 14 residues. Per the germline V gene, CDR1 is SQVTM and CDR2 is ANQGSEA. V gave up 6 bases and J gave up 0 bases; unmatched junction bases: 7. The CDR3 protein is CSVVIGQGSYEQYF. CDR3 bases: TGCAGCGTGGTCATAGGACAGGGCTCCTACGAGCAGTACTTC.

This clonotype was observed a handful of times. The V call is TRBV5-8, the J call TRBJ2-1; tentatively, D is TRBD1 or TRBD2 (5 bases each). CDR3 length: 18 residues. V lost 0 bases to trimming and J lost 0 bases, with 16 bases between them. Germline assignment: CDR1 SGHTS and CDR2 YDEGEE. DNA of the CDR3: TGTGCCAGCAGCTTGGGACCTGGGGGTAGGGGCTCCTACAATGAGCAGTTCTTC. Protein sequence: CASSLGPGGRGSYNEQFF.

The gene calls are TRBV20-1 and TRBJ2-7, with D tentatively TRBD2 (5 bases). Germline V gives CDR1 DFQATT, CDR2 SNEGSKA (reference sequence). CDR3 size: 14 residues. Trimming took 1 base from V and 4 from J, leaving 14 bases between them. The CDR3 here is CSARGEGPGYEQYF. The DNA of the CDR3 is TGCAGTGCTAGAGGTGAGGGTCCGGGATACGAGCAGTACTTC.

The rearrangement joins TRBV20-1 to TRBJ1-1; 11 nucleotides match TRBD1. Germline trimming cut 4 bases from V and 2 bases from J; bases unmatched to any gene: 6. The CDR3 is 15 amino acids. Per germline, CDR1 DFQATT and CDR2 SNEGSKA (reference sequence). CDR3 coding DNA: TGCAGTGCTACCCTAGGGACAGGGGGAAACACTGAAGCTTTCTTT. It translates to CSATLGTGGNTEAFF.

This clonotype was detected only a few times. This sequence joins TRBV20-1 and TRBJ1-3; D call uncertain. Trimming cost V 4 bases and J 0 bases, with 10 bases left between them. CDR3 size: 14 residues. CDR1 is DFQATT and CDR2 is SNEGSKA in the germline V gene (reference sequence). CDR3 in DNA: TGCAGTGCTACCTCAGGCCTCTCTGGAAACACCATATATTTT. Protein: CSATSGLSGNTIYF.

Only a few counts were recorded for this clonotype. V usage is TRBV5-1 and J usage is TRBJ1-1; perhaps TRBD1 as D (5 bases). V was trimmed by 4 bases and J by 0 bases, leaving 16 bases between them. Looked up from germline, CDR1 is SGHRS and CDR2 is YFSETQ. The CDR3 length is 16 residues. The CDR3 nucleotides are TGCGCCAGCAGCGGGGACGGCAGACTCATGAACACTGAAGCTTTCTTT. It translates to CASSGDGRLMNTEAFF.

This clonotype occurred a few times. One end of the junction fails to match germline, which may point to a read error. The CDR3 DNA sequence: TGTGCCAGCACCGCGGGCTACAATGAGCAGTTCTTC. It yields the protein CASTAGYNEQFF. The chain joins TRBV5-1 to TRBJ2-1, with D perhaps TRBD2 (5 bases). The CDR3 runs 12 residues. CDR1 is SGHRS, CDR2 YFSETQ, per germline.

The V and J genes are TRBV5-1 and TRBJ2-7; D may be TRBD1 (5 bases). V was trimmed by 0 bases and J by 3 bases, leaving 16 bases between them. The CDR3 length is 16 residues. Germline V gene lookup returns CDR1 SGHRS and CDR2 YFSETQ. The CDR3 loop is CASSLEGAVGYYEQYF. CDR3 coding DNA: TGCGCCAGCAGCTTGGAAGGGGCAGTCGGGTACTACGAGCAGTACTTC.

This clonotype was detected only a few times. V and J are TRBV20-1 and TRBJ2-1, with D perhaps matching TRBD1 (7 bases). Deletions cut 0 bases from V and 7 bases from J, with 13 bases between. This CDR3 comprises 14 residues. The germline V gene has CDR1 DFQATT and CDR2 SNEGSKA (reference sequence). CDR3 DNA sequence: TGCAGTGCTAGAGATAGCAGGGGGAGGAATGAGCAGTTCTTC. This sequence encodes CSARDSRGRNEQFF.

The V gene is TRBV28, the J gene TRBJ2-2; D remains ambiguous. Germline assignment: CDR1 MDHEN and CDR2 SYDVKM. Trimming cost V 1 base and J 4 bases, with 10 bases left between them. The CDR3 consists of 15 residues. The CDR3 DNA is TGTGCCAGCAGTTTATTGAGGAGACTCACCGGGGAGCTGTTTTTT. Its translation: CASSLLRRLTGELFF.

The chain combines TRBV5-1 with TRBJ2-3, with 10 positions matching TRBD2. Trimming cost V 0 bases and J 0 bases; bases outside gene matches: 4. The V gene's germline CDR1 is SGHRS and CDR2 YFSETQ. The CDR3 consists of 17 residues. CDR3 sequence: CASSLGLAGPSTDTQYF. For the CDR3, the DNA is TGCGCCAGCAGCTTGGGACTAGCGGGCCCCAGCACAGATACGCAGTATTTT.